These T cell receptor beta chains were read from a single sample in a study of T cell responses to AZD1222 COVID-19 vaccine. The method was immunoSEQ multiplex PCR; TCRdb's version includes in-frame clones alone and lacks a portion of them. The table has about 180,000 clones, about 90% seen once. The sample consisted of peripheral blood, taken 28 days after the second AZD1222 dose. The receptors derive from an adult who received the AZD1222 COVID-19 vaccine. Each CDR3 is given with its conserved first and last residue. Each record gives: D gene, clone size, V gene, J gene, CDR3 DNA, CDR3 protein. A D gene is named only where the DNA matches it firmly. Part of the rows lack a size; the others show once, few, many or a class for expanded clones.

NA	NA	TRBV13	TRBJ1-1	TGTGCCAGCAGCTTAGGTGCGGGGGGCGGACTGAACACTGAAGCTTTCTTT	CASSLGAGGGLNTEAFF
NA	few	TRBV30	TRBJ2-1	TGTGCCTGGAGTGTACTCCTCCGGGGTCCCTACAATGAGCAGTTCTTC	CAWSVLLRGPYNEQFF
TRBD1	NA	TRBV5-6	TRBJ1-2	TGTGCCAGCGCCGAGACAGGGGGTGATGGCTACACCTTC	CASAETGGDGYTF
TRBD1	few	TRBV7-8	TRBJ1-4	TGTGCCAGCAGCTCGGGACAGGGAAGTAATGAAAAACTGTTTTTT	CASSSGQGSNEKLFF
TRBD2	NA	TRBV5-1	TRBJ2-1	TGCGCCAGCAATAATGGGCTAGCGGGAGACGAGCAGTTCTTC	CASNNGLAGDEQFF
NA	once	TRBV12-3/TRBV12-4	TRBJ2-7	TGTGCCAGCCGGGACACCAACTCCTACGAGCAGTACTTC	CASRDTNSYEQYF
NA	NA	TRBV6-1	TRBJ2-7	TGTGCCAGCAGTGAACAGGGGGGATCCTACGAGCAGTACTTC	CASSEQGGSYEQYF
TRBD1	NA	TRBV27	TRBJ2-7	TGTGCCAGCAGTTTATATCAGGGGGCCTACGAGCAGTACTTC	CASSLYQGAYEQYF
NA	NA	TRBV12-3/TRBV12-4	TRBJ1-2	TGTGCCAGCACCGGCGTAGGAGGGTCGTCATACACCTTC	CASTGVGGSSYTF
NA	NA	TRBV3-1/TRBV3-2	TRBJ1-6	TGTGCCAGCAGACTAAGGACCCTCCTCCACTTT	CASRLRTLLHF
TRBD1	once	TRBV6-5	TRBJ1-2	TGTGCCAGCAACACAGGGGCTAACTATGGCTACACCTTC	CASNTGANYGYTF
NA	NA	TRBV15	TRBJ1-6	TGTGCCACCAGCAGAGAGGGACCGTTCAATTCACCCCTCCACTTT	CATSREGPFNSPLHF
NA	NA	TRBV2	TRBJ2-1	TGTGCCAGCAGTGAACTTTCAGGGTCCTACAATGAGCAGTTCTTC	CASSELSGSYNEQFF
NA	NA	TRBV18	TRBJ1-1	TGTGCCAGCTCACCCCCCGTGGAGTCTGAAGCTTTCTTT	CASSPPVESEAFF
NA	NA	TRBV2	TRBJ1-5	TGTGCCAGCAGTGAAGGAAGGGGAGCAGGCAATCAGCCCCAGCATTTT	CASSEGRGAGNQPQHF
TRBD1	NA	TRBV30	TRBJ2-5	TGTGCCGGGACGGTGGGGACCGGGACAGGGATCCGGTACGAGACCCAGTACTTC	CAGTVGTGTGIRYETQYF
TRBD2	NA	TRBV29-1	TRBJ2-1	TGCAGCGCGCCAGCGGGAGTCCTCGCACGCAATGAGCAGTTCTTC	CSAPAGVLARNEQFF
NA	NA	TRBV2	TRBJ2-1	TGTGCCAGCCTACAGGGCTCCTCCTACAATGAGCAGTTCTTC	CASLQGSSYNEQFF
NA	NA	TRBV6-5	TRBJ2-1	TGTGCCAGCATGGGACACGGCTACAATGAGCAGTTCTTC	CASMGHGYNEQFF
TRBD1	NA	TRBV28	TRBJ1-6	TGTGCCAGCAGAGGGACAGCGAATTCACCCCTCCACTTT	CASRGTANSPLHF
NA	NA	TRBV27	TRBJ1-2	TGTGCCAGCCGTATCTCGGGGGCTTCTGGCTACACCTTC	CASRISGASGYTF
NA	NA	TRBV28	TRBJ1-5	TGTGCCAGCAGCCAACCCCCACCCATCGGTGGTAGGCAGCCCCAGCATTTT	CASSQPPPIGGRQPQHF
NA	NA	TRBV4-2	TRBJ2-7	TGTGCCAGCAGCCAAGTAACAGCCTCCTACGAGCAGTACTTC	CASSQVTASYEQYF
TRBD1	NA	TRBV28	TRBJ2-7	TGTGCCAGCAGTACCGGACAGGGCTACGAGCAGTACTTC	CASSTGQGYEQYF
NA	NA	TRBV28	TRBJ1-3	TGTGCCAGCAGTTTAGAAGGAAACACCATATATTTT	CASSLEGNTIYF
NA	NA	TRBV30	TRBJ1-6	TGTGCCTGGAGTAGGCAGGACGATTCACCCCTCCACTTT	CAWSRQDDSPLHF
TRBD1	once	TRBV7-6	TRBJ1-3	TGTGCCAGCAGCTTAGGGGGACAGAGCTCTGGAAACACCATATATTTT	CASSLGGQSSGNTIYF
NA	NA	TRBV5-1	TRBJ1-6	TGCGCCAGCACCCCGGGGGGTCCCGATTCACCCCTCCACTTT	CASTPGGPDSPLHF
NA	NA	TRBV19	TRBJ2-1	TGTGCCAGTGGACAGCCCTACAATGAGCAGTTCTTC	CASGQPYNEQFF
TRBD1	NA	TRBV6-2/TRBV6-3	TRBJ2-5	TGTGCCAGCAGTTACGCCGGGACAGAAGAGACCCAGTACTTC	CASSYAGTEETQYF
NA	NA	TRBV30	TRBJ1-2	TGTGCCTGGACCAAGGGGGGCCCTTATGGCTACACCTTC	CAWTKGGPYGYTF
NA	NA	TRBV4-3	TRBJ2-3	TGCGCCAGCAGCCAAGGGGGAACTCGGGCAGATACGCAGTATTTT	CASSQGGTRADTQYF
NA	NA	TRBV28	TRBJ2-7	TGTGCCAGCAAAGACTCCTACGAGCAGTACTTC	CASKDSYEQYF
NA	few	TRBV6-6	TRBJ2-1	TGTGCCAGCAGTTCGGCCCCTGAGCAGTTCTTC	CASSSAPEQFF
NA	NA	TRBV4-3	TRBJ2-1	TGCGCCAGCAGCCAAGATGGGACGGCGAGTAATGAGCAGTTCTTC	CASSQDGTASNEQFF
NA	NA	TRBV6-5	TRBJ2-3	TGTGCCAGCAGCCTCTCACACGAACATACGCAGTATTTT	CASSLSHEHTQYF
NA	few	TRBV6-1	TRBJ2-7	TGTGCCAGCAGTGAAGTAGGAACAGAGGGCTACGAGCAGTACTTC	CASSEVGTEGYEQYF
TRBD1	NA	TRBV7-2	TRBJ1-2	TGTGCCAGCAGCTCCCTCGGCAGGGGGCAAGGCTACACCTTC	CASSSLGRGQGYTF
TRBD1	few	TRBV7-7	TRBJ2-7	TGTGCCAGCAGCTTAGGACAGGGCCCCTCCTACGAGCAGTACTTC	CASSLGQGPSYEQYF
NA	NA	TRBV6-2/TRBV6-3	TRBJ1-4	TGTGCCAGCAGTCTGACAGGACGAGGGGATGAAAAACTGTTTTTT	CASSLTGRGDEKLFF
TRBD2	NA	TRBV5-1	TRBJ2-3	TGCGCCAGCAGCTTATTAGCGGGAGAGAGCACAGATACGCAGTATTTT	CASSLLAGESTDTQYF
TRBD1	NA	TRBV2	TRBJ1-6	TGTGCCAGCAGTGCTTGGACAGGGGACAATTCACCCCTCCACTTT	CASSAWTGDNSPLHF
TRBD2	NA	TRBV11-2	TRBJ2-7	TGTGCCAGCAGCCTACTAGCGGGAACCTACGAGCAGTACTTC	CASSLLAGTYEQYF
NA	NA	TRBV4-1	TRBJ2-1	TGCGCCAGCAGCCAGGTCGGCGGTGAGCAGTTCTTC	CASSQVGGEQFF
TRBD1	NA	TRBV3-1/TRBV3-2	TRBJ2-7	TGTGCCAGCAGCCATAGCCGGACAGGGGGCTCCTACGAGCAGTACTTC	CASSHSRTGGSYEQYF
TRBD1	few	TRBV28	TRBJ1-5	TGTGCCAGCAGTCCAACAGGGGTTCAGCCCCAGCATTTT	CASSPTGVQPQHF
NA	NA	TRBV10-3	TRBJ2-3	TGTGCCATCAGTGAACTGGGTCGCCCAGATACGCAGTATTTT	CAISELGRPDTQYF
TRBD1	NA	TRBV18	TRBJ2-3	TGTGCCAGCTCACCACTGCGACAGGGGGGGGATACGCAGTATTTT	CASSPLRQGGDTQYF
TRBD1	once	TRBV27	TRBJ2-7	TGTGCCAGCAGGGGGGACAGCTACAAACCCTACGAGCAGTACTTC	CASRGDSYKPYEQYF
NA	once	TRBV5-4	TRBJ2-1	TGTGCCAGCAGCTTGGAAGGCGGCTTCTATGCCAATGAGCAGTTCTTC	CASSLEGGFYANEQFF
NA	NA	TRBV5-4	TRBJ2-1	TGTGCCAGCAGCCCCGACTGGGGCTCCTACAATGAGCAGTTCTTC	CASSPDWGSYNEQFF
TRBD1	NA	TRBV7-2	TRBJ2-5	TGTGCCAGCAGCGAAGGGACAGGGTGGGAGACCCAGTACTTC	CASSEGTGWETQYF
TRBD1	NA	TRBV4-3	TRBJ2-7	TGCGCCAGCAGCCAAGATACAGTCGACAGGGGGATCTACGAGCAGTACTTC	CASSQDTVDRGIYEQYF
NA	NA	TRBV11-2	TRBJ1-6	TGTGCCAGCAGCTTAGAAGGTCCGCCGAGCTCCTATAATTCACCCCTCCACTTT	CASSLEGPPSSYNSPLHF
TRBD1	NA	TRBV28	TRBJ1-2	TGTGCCAGCAAGAACCCGGGACAGGGAAATGGCTACACCTTC	CASKNPGQGNGYTF
NA	NA	TRBV15	TRBJ1-5	TGTGCCACCAGCAGAGATCGAGGGAGGAGCAATCAGCCCCAGCATTTT	CATSRDRGRSNQPQHF
NA	NA	TRBV28	TRBJ1-2	TGTGCCAGCAGGTCCGAGACGTTTGGCTACACCTTC	CASRSETFGYTF
TRBD1	NA	TRBV5-6	TRBJ2-3	TGTGCCAGCAGCTGGACAGGGTCAGATACGCAGTATTTT	CASSWTGSDTQYF
NA	NA	TRBV9	TRBJ2-7	TGTGCCAGCAGCGTAGGGGACGGTGTAGGGGCCTTCGACTACGAGCAGTACTTC	CASSVGDGVGAFDYEQYF